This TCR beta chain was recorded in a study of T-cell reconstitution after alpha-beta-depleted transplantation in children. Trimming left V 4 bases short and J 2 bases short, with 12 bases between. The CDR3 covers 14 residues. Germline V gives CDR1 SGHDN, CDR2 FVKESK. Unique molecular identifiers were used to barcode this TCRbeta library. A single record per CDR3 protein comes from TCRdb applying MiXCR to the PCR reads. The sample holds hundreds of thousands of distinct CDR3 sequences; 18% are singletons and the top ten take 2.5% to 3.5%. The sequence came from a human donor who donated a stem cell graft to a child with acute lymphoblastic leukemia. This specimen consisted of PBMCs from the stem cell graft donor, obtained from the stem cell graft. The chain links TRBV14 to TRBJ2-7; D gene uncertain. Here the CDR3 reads CASSPRVGPYEQYF. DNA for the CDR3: TGTGCCAGCAGCCCAAGAGTGGGTCCCTACGAGCAGTACTTC.